This entry is about one T cell receptor (beta chain). The sample is drawn from a study of blood T cell repertoires in COVID-19. For the study at large: Acute and convalescent COVID-19 samples came from the United States, Italy and Spain. The analysed material was cDNA or gDNA that came from T cells, B-cell-depleted T cells, or PBMCs.

As handled by the study authors: Reference gene primer amplification in the assay estimated nucleated cell counts. This table comes from immunoSEQ multiplex PCR, and its TCRdb copy is limited to in-frame clones, with some not included. The D gene and trimming were derived from the DNA, and the V and J assignments and clone size from that table. The sample shows 110,000 to 150,000 clones, more than 70% of them seen only once. The V and J ends lost 8 bases and 3 bases respectively, with 16 bases between them. Germline V gives CDR1 GTSNPN, CDR2 SVGIG (reference sequence). The CDR3 consists of 13 residues.

Sequencing was performed on peripheral blood. V gene TRBV30 combines with J gene TRBJ1-1, with TRBD1 as a possible D gene (5 bases). The clonotype was recovered from an older woman with acute or convalescent COVID-19. CDR3 amino acids: CAGGLQVYTEAFF. As DNA, the CDR3 is TGTGCCGGGGGACTACAGGTTTACACTGAAGCTTTCTTT.